This is a list of T cell receptor beta chains from one sample in a study of blood T cell repertoires in COVID-19. Here immunoSEQ multiplex PCR was the method, and the copy in TCRdb shows in-frame clones only, minus some. The sample consists of about 360,000 clones, roughly 87% of them appearing once. The sequenced sample consisted of PBMCs or T cells enriched from blood (not recorded which). The receptors originated from a woman in her thirties or forties with acute COVID-19. Both conserved end residues are part of each CDR3. D genes are given only for firm matches. Clone size is not always given. Where it is, it says once, few, many or a class for expanded clones.

abundance	j_gene	d_gene	v_gene	CDR3nt	CDR3aa
.	TRBJ1-1	.	TRBV18	TGTGCCAGCTCACCACGGACTGGTGTGGAGGGGATGAACACTGAAGCTTTCTTT	CASSPRTGVEGMNTEAFF
.	TRBJ1-4	.	TRBV19	TGTGCCAGTAATAAATGGCAGTCTAATGAAAAACTGTTTTTT	CASNKWQSNEKLFF
.	TRBJ1-1	TRBD1	TRBV7-7	TGTGCCAGCACCCTCTCAGGGGGAAGGTGGAACACTGAAGCTTTCTTT	CASTLSGGRWNTEAFF
.	TRBJ2-2	TRBD1	TRBV29-1	TGCAGCGTTGGAACAGGGGGAAGGGGGACCGGGGAGCTGTTTTTT	CSVGTGGRGTGELFF
.	TRBJ1-1	TRBD1	TRBV5-8	TGTGCCAGCAGCACAGGGGTCATGAACACTGAAGCTTTCTTT	CASSTGVMNTEAFF
.	TRBJ2-1	TRBD2	TRBV9	TGTGCCAGCAGCCCCAGGACTAGCGGCAATGAGCAGTTCTTC	CASSPRTSGNEQFF
.	TRBJ2-5	TRBD1	TRBV5-1	TGCGCCAGCAGCTTGGTGGGACAGGGGGCAGGAGAGACCCAGTACTTC	CASSLVGQGAGETQYF
.	TRBJ1-1	TRBD1	TRBV6-1	TGTGCCAGCAGCGAAAAACCGGGACAGGGGGCGACTGAAGCTTTCTTT	CASSEKPGQGATEAFF
.	TRBJ1-5	.	TRBV6-2/TRBV6-3	TGTGCCAGCAGCCTTGGGGGGGGGTCTCAGCCCCAGCATTTT	CASSLGGGSQPQHF
once	TRBJ2-3	.	TRBV5-1	TGCGCCAGCAGCTTGTCTGTGACAGATACGCAGTATTTT	CASSLSVTDTQYF
.	TRBJ1-1	.	TRBV21-1	TGTGCCAGCAGCAAAGATCTAACAGGGGGCGCGGGCACTGAAGCTTTCTTT	CASSKDLTGGAGTEAFF
.	TRBJ2-3	.	TRBV5-1	TGCGCCAGCAGCTTGGGTACAGGCTACACAGATACGCAGTATTTT	CASSLGTGYTDTQYF
once	TRBJ2-1	TRBD2	TRBV18	TGTGCCAGCTCACCGGCCGTGTCGGGACTAGCCCTCAATGAGCAGTTCTTC	CASSPAVSGLALNEQFF
.	TRBJ1-5	.	TRBV3-1/TRBV3-2	TGTGCCAGCAGCCCAGGGAATCAGCCCCAGCATTTT	CASSPGNQPQHF
.	TRBJ2-1	.	TRBV3-1/TRBV3-2	TGTGCCAGCAGCCAACCGGGGAGCTCCTACAATGAGCAGTTCTTC	CASSQPGSSYNEQFF
.	TRBJ1-2	.	TRBV7-9	TGTGCCAGCAGCTTAGCATCTCCTACTGCCCAGGGGGGCTACACCTTC	CASSLASPTAQGGYTF
.	TRBJ1-1	.	TRBV11-2	TGTGCCAGCAGCTTAGCGACACCGAACACTGAAGCTTTCTTT	CASSLATPNTEAFF
.	TRBJ1-2	TRBD1	TRBV29-1	TGCAGCGTTGTCCAGGGGGACTATGGCTACACCTTC	CSVVQGDYGYTF
.	TRBJ1-2	.	TRBV30	TGTGCCTGGAGTGATCCCCGCGGGGGCCTTAACTATGGCTACACCTTC	CAWSDPRGGLNYGYTF
.	TRBJ1-6	TRBD1	TRBV5-6	TGTGCCAGCAGCTTGTATGTGTGGGACAGGAGTACACCCCTCCACTTT	CASSLYVWDRSTPLHF
.	TRBJ1-3	.	TRBV30	TGTGCCTGGAGGGGGCGAGGCTCTGGAAACACCATATATTTT	CAWRGRGSGNTIYF
.	TRBJ2-3	.	TRBV19	TGTGCCAGTAAATCCCCTAGGACAGATACGCAGTATTTT	CASKSPRTDTQYF
.	TRBJ2-5	.	TRBV9	TGTGCCAGCAGCGTAGGGGCCAGGGTCCCAGAGACCCAGTACTTC	CASSVGARVPETQYF
.	TRBJ2-7	.	TRBV14	TGTGCCAGCAGCCCGGGGGACCACTCCTACGAGCAGTACTTC	CASSPGDHSYEQYF
.	TRBJ2-5	.	TRBV9	TGTGCCAGCAGCGTAGCTAGACAAGAGACCCAGTACTTC	CASSVARQETQYF